This T cell receptor beta chain was found in a study of OX40 agonist ivuxolimab in advanced cancers. TCRdb's copy holds only in-frame clones and misses some; the assay was immunoSEQ multiplex PCR. Here the sample spans almost 70,000 clones, 90% being singletons. The CDR3 is made up of 15 amino acids. Germline loops: CDR1 SEHNR, CDR2 FQNEAQ (reference sequence). V lost 1 base to trimming and J lost 1 base, with 10 bases between them. This TCR was recovered from an adult with an advanced solid tumor such as melanoma, head and neck, liver or kidney cancer. The rearrangement joins TRBV7-9 to TRBJ1-1; a possible D gene is TRBD1 (5 bases). The specimen was CD4+ or CD8+ T cells sorted from blood, collected in a trial of the OX40 agonist ivuxolimab. CDR3 sequence (DNA): TGTGCCAGCAGCTTAGGCCAGGGTGGGAACACTGAAGCTTTCTTT. This codes for CASSLGQGGNTEAFF. The full variable domain, its missing parts supplied by reference TRBV7-9 and TRBJ1-1, is DTGVSQNPRHKITKRGQNVTFRCDPISEHNRLYWYRQTLGQGPEFLTYFQNEAQLEKSRLLSDRFSAERPKGSFSTLEIQRTEQGDSAMYLCASSLGQGGNTEAFFGQGTRLTVV.